This entry concerns a single TCR beta chain. V shed 6 bases and J 6 bases; nucleotides not matched to a gene: 12. The CDR3 spans 15 residues. CDR1 MDHEN and CDR2 SYDVKM come from the germline V gene. Repertoires were generated with immunoSEQ multiplex PCR, while TCRdb's copy carries only in-frame clones and drops some. The sample lists tens of thousands of clones, roughly 82% occurring once. These data belong to a study of blood T cell repertoires in COVID-19. Background on the study: COVID-19 samples from acute and convalescent phases originated in the United States, Italy and Spain. From T cells, B-cell-depleted T cells, or PBMCs came the material, which was cDNA or gDNA.

Source material: peripheral blood. This TCR derives from a woman older than 75 with acute or convalescent COVID-19. J is TRBJ1-1 and V is TRBV28, with TRBD1 matching 8 bases. CDR3 residues: CASSPPDRVGAEAFF. CDR3 DNA: TGTGCCAGCAGCCCCCCGGACAGGGTAGGCGCTGAAGCTTTCTTT.